The 27 T cell receptor beta chains given below trace back to one sample, sequenced in a study of OX40 agonist ivuxolimab in advanced cancers. Libraries were prepared by immunoSEQ multiplex PCR; TCRdb keeps only in-frame clonotypes and omits some of them. Of approximately 67,000 clones in the sample, roughly nine tenths were seen once. The specimen was CD4+ or CD8+ T cells sorted from blood, collected in a trial of the OX40 agonist ivuxolimab. These receptors were taken from an adult with an advanced solid tumor such as melanoma, head and neck, liver or kidney cancer.

The chain couples TRBV4-2 to TRBJ2-5, with 9 nucleotides matching TRBD2. This CDR3 region has 14 residues. V was pared by 4 bases and J by 5 bases, with 5 bases of the junction left unmatched. CDR1 LGHNA and CDR2 YNFKEQ come from the germline V gene. The CDR3, as DNA: TGTGCCAGCAGCCTCCACGGGACTAGCGAGACCCAGTACTTC. Its protein product is CASSLHGTSETQYF.

The CDR3 region has the DNA TGCGCCAGCAGCTTGTGGTCCCAGTCCCTCACCGGGGAGCTGTTTTTT. Its protein product is CASSLWSQSLTGELFF. The chain uses TRBV5-1 and TRBJ2-2; D ambiguous. Trimming removed 1 base at V and 4 bases at J, with 14 bases between. Germline loops: CDR1 SGHRS, CDR2 YFSETQ. CDR3 length: 16 amino acids.

The chain is built from TRBV18 and TRBJ2-1; possibly TRBD1 for D (8 bases). V was cut by 3 bases and J by 4 bases, with 13 bases left in between. Germline assignment: CDR1 KGHSH and CDR2 LQKENI. This CDR3 is 15 amino acids long. CDR3 nucleotide sequence: TGTGCCAGCTCACCTGGACAGGGACTATACAATGAGCAGTTCTTC. Amino acid sequence: CASSPGQGLYNEQFF.

The chain employs TRBV19 and TRBJ1-1, with D possibly matching TRBD1 (6 bases). Trimming left V 7 bases short and J 3 bases short, with 21 bases between. The CDR3 sequence is 16 residues long. Germline loops: CDR1 LNHDA, CDR2 SQIVND (reference sequence). The DNA for the CDR3 is TGTGCCAGTACCATTACGACGGGGGCCTCCCACACTGAAGCTTTCTTT. Its translation is CASTITTGASHTEAFF.

The V and J genes are TRBV7-2 and TRBJ2-5, with 10 bases aligning to TRBD2. After removal of 6 bases from V and 5 bases from J, the junction contained 9 bases not matched to a gene. The CDR3 sequence is 15 residues long. CDR1 SGHTA and CDR2 FQGNSA come from the germline V gene. CDR3 nucleotides: TGTGCCAGCAGAAGGAGCGGGGGGGCTGTGGAGACCCAGTACTTC. Amino acids: CASRRSGGAVETQYF.

The V gene is TRBV7-9, the J gene TRBJ2-1; D remains unclear. This CDR3 region has 15 residues. V was pared by 0 bases and J by 5 bases, with 11 bases between. Per germline, CDR1 SEHNR and CDR2 FQNEAQ (reference sequence). The DNA of the CDR3 is TGTGCCAGCAGCTTAGCCGGAGAAGCCCACAATGAGCAGTTCTTC. Its protein product is CASSLAGEAHNEQFF. Drawing the rest from reference TRBV7-9 and TRBJ2-1, the complete variable domain is DTGVSQNPRHKITKRGQNVTFRCDPISEHNRLYWYRQTLGQGPEFLTYFQNEAQLEKSRLLSDRFSAERPKGSFSTLEIQRTEQGDSAMYLCASSLAGEAHNEQFFGPGTRLTVL.

The chain links TRBV18 to TRBJ1-1; D is unresolved. Germline CDR1 and CDR2: KGHSH and LQKENI. V lost 1 base to trimming and J lost 1 base, with 7 bases between them. The CDR3 has 14 amino acids. The CDR3 sequence is CASSPQRGNTEAFF. The CDR3 bases are TGTGCCAGCTCACCACAGCGGGGGAACACTGAAGCTTTCTTT. Using reference TRBV18 and TRBJ1-1 for the parts outside the CDR3, the full variable domain is NAGVMQNPRHLVRRRGQEARLRCSPMKGHSHVYWYRQLPEEGLKFMVYLQKENIIDESGMPKERFSAEFPKEGPSILRIQQVVRGDSAAYFCASSPQRGNTEAFFGQGTRLTVV.

The J gene is TRBJ2-1, the V gene TRBV28, with D perhaps assigned TRBD1 or TRBD2 (5 bases each). Germline V gene data show CDR1 as MDHEN and CDR2 as SYDVKM. The CDR3 is 12 residues long. With 6 bases removed from V and 16 bases from J, the gap between germline ends came to 19 bases. The CDR3: CASRKPGRGVFF. The CDR3 nucleotides read TGTGCCAGCAGAAAGCCGGGACGAGGTGTTTTCTTC.

In this sample, this clone turned up once. The gene calls are TRBV7-2 and TRBJ2-5; 8 nucleotides agree with TRBD2. V was clipped by 2 bases and J by 7 bases; unmatched bases: 12. Germline CDR1 and CDR2: SGHTA and FQGNSA. CDR3 length: 16 amino acids. The CDR3 DNA follows: TGTGCCAGCAGCTTATGGGGACTAGGCTCCACACGGACCCAGTACTTC. Residues: CASSLWGLGSTRTQYF.

There are a few counts of this clone. The chain uses TRBV4-3 and TRBJ2-5; TRBD1 is a possible D gene (5 bases). This CDR3 has 14 residues. The V end lost 0 bases, the J end lost 5 bases, and 10 bases lay between the germline ends. CDR1 and CDR2 from the germline V gene are LGHNA and YSLEER. As DNA, the CDR3 is TGCGCCAGCAGCCAAGATTGGAACAGGGAGACCCAGTACTTC. Protein: CASSQDWNRETQYF.

The rearrangement links TRBV5-4 to TRBJ2-5; 11 bases fit TRBD2. CDR3 length: 16 amino acids. V was pared by 3 bases and J by 5 bases, with 9 bases of the junction left unmatched. Germline V CDR1 and CDR2: SGHNT, YYREEE (reference sequence). CDR3 sequence (DNA): TGTGCCAGCAGCTCCCAGTTGGTAGCGGGAGGGGAGACCCAGTACTTC. Translating it yields CASSSQLVAGGETQYF.

This chain links TRBV4-2 with TRBJ1-3, with TRBD1 matching over 7 bases. The V segment lost 4 bases and the J segment 3 bases; nucleotides outside the gene matches: 6. The CDR3 consists of 15 residues. Germline CDR1 is LGHNA and CDR2 is YNFKEQ. The CDR3 DNA reads TGTGCCAGCAGCCTAGACAGGGCAGGTGGAAACACCATATATTTT. It translates to CASSLDRAGGNTIYF.

CDR3 region: CASSLGRAPPETQYF. CDR3 nucleotides: TGTGCCAGCAGTTTGGGGCGGGCTCCCCCAGAGACCCAGTACTTC. V is TRBV27 and J is TRBJ2-5; the D call may be TRBD1 or TRBD2 (5 bases each). V lost 3 bases to trimming and J lost 4 bases, with 15 bases between them. Germline CDR1 and CDR2: MNHEY and SMNVEV (reference sequence). The CDR3 is 15 residues long.

This sequence joins TRBV2 and TRBJ2-3; TRBD1 matches 7 bases. There are 14 residues in the CDR3. CDR1 is SNHLY, CDR2 FYNNEI, per germline. V gave up 7 bases and J gave up 4 bases; unmatched junction bases: 8. CDR3 in amino acids: CASIPTGRSDTQYF. The CDR3, as DNA: TGTGCCAGCATCCCGACAGGGCGGTCAGATACGCAGTATTTT. Together with reference TRBV2 and TRBJ2-3, the CDR3 gives the full variable domain: EPEVTQTPSHQVTQMGQEVILRCVPISNHLYFYWYRQILGQKVEFLVSFYNNEISEKSEIFDDQFSVERPDGSNFTLKIRSTKLEDSAMYFCASIPTGRSDTQYFGPGTRLTVL.

The chain recombines TRBV7-6 with TRBJ2-2; 7 positions agree with TRBD1. In germline, CDR1 is SGHVS, CDR2 FNYEAQ. The CDR3 is made up of 16 amino acids. V gave up 2 bases and J gave up 4 bases; unmatched junction bases: 7. CDR3 sequence reads: CASSLWSEGATGELFF. The CDR3 DNA follows: TGTGCCAGCAGCTTATGGTCCGAGGGGGCCACCGGGGAGCTGTTTTTT.

The chain carries TRBV28 and TRBJ2-5; possibly TRBD1 for D (5 bases). Trimming stripped 6 bases from V and 5 bases from J, with 13 bases between. The CDR3 has 13 residues. Germline V gene sequence: CDR1 MDHEN, CDR2 SYDVKM. The CDR3 coding sequence is TGTGCCAGCAGGTCCCCAGGGTTCGAGACCCAGTACTTC. Amino acid sequence: CASRSPGFETQYF.

V gene TRBV5-1 combines with J gene TRBJ1-5; 10 bases match TRBD1. The CDR3 sequence is 15 residues long. CDR1 is SGHRS, CDR2 YFSETQ, per germline. After removal of 3 bases from V and 4 bases from J, the junction contained 4 bases not matched to a gene. The CDR3 region is CASSSGTGVNQPQHF. In DNA, the CDR3 is TGCGCCAGCAGCTCCGGGACAGGGGTGAATCAGCCCCAGCATTTT. Full variable domain (remainder filled in from reference TRBV5-1 and TRBJ1-5): KAGVTQTPRYLIKTRGQQVTLSCSPISGHRSVSWYQQTPGQGLQFLFEYFSETQRNKGNFPGRFSGRQFSNSRSEMNVSTLELGDSALYLCASSSGTGVNQPQHFGDGTRLSIL.

The chain links TRBV11-3 to TRBJ1-1, with D uncertain. V shed 3 bases and J shed 1 base, with 6 bases lying between them. This CDR3 contains 13 residues. Germline assignment: CDR1 SGHNT and CDR2 YENEEA. The CDR3 nucleotides are TGTGCCAGCAGCTTCCCCGGGAACACTGAAGCTTTCTTT. This sequence encodes CASSFPGNTEAFF.

This clone was picked up a small number of times. This rearrangement joins TRBV5-5 to TRBJ2-7; a possible D gene is TRBD2 (5 bases). Germline CDR1 and CDR2: SGHKS and YYEKEE (reference sequence). The length of the CDR3 is 12 residues. V was cut by 0 bases and J by 7 bases, with 8 bases left in between. The CDR3: CASSLGGHEQYF. CDR3 DNA sequence: TGTGCCAGCAGCTTGGGAGGGCATGAGCAGTACTTC.

This chain connects TRBV6-1 to TRBJ1-2; 7 bases fit TRBD1. The CDR3 consists of 15 residues. Losses at the gene ends were 7 bases for V and 4 bases for J; bases not matched to a gene: 12. Germline-derived CDR1 and CDR2 are MNHNS and SASEGT. CDR3 DNA sequence: TGTGCCAGCAATAATAAGGGACAGAAGCCCTATGGCTACACCTTC. Protein sequence: CASNNKGQKPYGYTF.

The chain recombines TRBV2 with TRBJ2-7, with 11 positions matching TRBD2. V shed 6 bases and J 3 bases; nucleotides not matched to a gene: 1. This CDR3 is built from 13 residues. Per germline, CDR1 SNHLY and CDR2 FYNNEI. In DNA, the CDR3 is TGTGCCAGCAGGACTAGCGGGGACTACGAGCAGTACTTC. It codes for CASRTSGDYEQYF.

The chain carries TRBV18 and TRBJ2-7; TRBD1 aligns across 8 bases. Germline assignment: CDR1 KGHSH and CDR2 LQKENI. The ends lost 6 bases at V and 0 bases at J; junction bases unmatched: 4. The CDR3 is made up of 14 amino acids. The CDR3 is CASSPDRDSYEQYF. The CDR3 region has the DNA TGTGCCAGCTCTCCGGACAGGGACTCCTACGAGCAGTACTTC. The whole variable domain, filled in from reference TRBV18 and TRBJ2-7, reads NAGVMQNPRHLVRRRGQEARLRCSPMKGHSHVYWYRQLPEEGLKFMVYLQKENIIDESGMPKERFSAEFPKEGPSILRIQQVVRGDSAAYFCASSPDRDSYEQYFGPGTRLTVT.

This chain uses TRBV2 with TRBJ2-1; D may correspond to TRBD1 or TRBD2 (5 bases each). The CDR3 extends over 15 amino acids. From germline, CDR1 is SNHLY and CDR2 FYNNEI. Trimming took off 5 bases at V and 0 bases at J, with 11 bases between the two ends. In DNA, the CDR3 is TGTGCCAGCAGTTGGGACGTGAGCTCCTACAATGAGCAGTTCTTC. Protein product: CASSWDVSSYNEQFF.

This clone was recorded only once. V usage is TRBV15 and J usage is TRBJ2-6; D is perhaps TRBD1 (5 bases). Germline lookup yields CDR1 LNHNV and CDR2 YYDKDF (reference sequence). The V and J ends lost 0 bases and 0 bases respectively, with 15 bases between them. The CDR3 consists of 19 residues. CDR3 bases: TGTGCCACCAGCAGAGATATAGGGGCCAGCAACTCTGGGGCCAACGTCCTGACTTTC. This codes for CATSRDIGASNSGANVLTF.

This clone occurred once. The same CDR3 is also encoded by other DNA sequences in this sample. J is TRBJ2-5 and V is TRBV5-1; no reliable D call. Germline V gene sequence: CDR1 SGHRS, CDR2 YFSETQ. V was trimmed by 4 bases and J by 3 bases, leaving 4 bases between them. The CDR3 consists of 11 residues. This chain's CDR3 is CASSLEETQYF. The CDR3 DNA reads as TGCGCCAGCAGCCTGGAAGAGACCCAGTACTTC. The whole variable domain, remainder taken from reference TRBV5-1 and TRBJ2-5, is KAGVTQTPRYLIKTRGQQVTLSCSPISGHRSVSWYQQTPGQGLQFLFEYFSETQRNKGNFPGRFSGRQFSNSRSEMNVSTLELGDSALYLCASSLEETQYFGPGTRLLVL.

This rearrangement joins TRBV27 to TRBJ2-3, with 7 bases aligning to TRBD2. J was trimmed by 0 bases and V by 2 bases; bases with no gene match: 5. Per the germline V gene, CDR1 is MNHEY and CDR2 is SMNVEV (reference sequence). The length of the CDR3 is 16 residues. For the CDR3, the DNA is TGTGCCAGCAGTTTAGGGCTAGCGGTGAGCACAGATACGCAGTATTTT. It translates to CASSLGLAVSTDTQYF.

The chain carries TRBV4-1 and TRBJ2-3; 9 nucleotides align to TRBD2. The CDR3 totals 18 residues. CDR1 and CDR2 from the germline V gene are MGHRA and YSYEKL. V lost 0 bases to trimming and J lost 0 bases; unmatched junction nucleotides: 7. CDR3 sequence (DNA): TGCGCCAGCAGCCAAGAGGGGCGTCTAGCGGGGAGCACAGATACGCAGTATTTT. Protein: CASSQEGRLAGSTDTQYF.